This T cell receptor beta chain was sequenced for a study of blood T cell repertoires in COVID-19. Turning to the study itself: Samples taken during acute and convalescent COVID-19 were collected in the United States, Italy and Spain. Sources were T cells, B-cell-depleted T cells, or PBMCs; the material itself was cDNA or gDNA.

Looked up from germline, CDR1 is KGHSY and CDR2 is FQNENV. This CDR3 contains 14 residues. With 0 bases removed from V and 8 bases from J, the gap between germline ends came to 13 bases. Authors' analysis steps: Nucleated cell number was recorded as an estimate derived from reference gene primer amplification. The assay was immunoSEQ multiplex PCR, and TCRdb's table has in-frame clones only and misses some. That table supplies the V and J calls and clone size; D and trimming were determined from the DNA. The data show roughly 98,000 clones, 75% to 85% seen once. Sequenced: peripheral blood. This rearrangement joins TRBV16 to TRBJ1-2; D may be TRBD1 (6 bases). This receptor was identified in a human donor in a cohort sampled during active COVID-19. This CDR3 reads CASSQSWGRSGYTF. The CDR3 nucleotides are TGTGCCAGCAGCCAATCCTGGGGGCGGTCGGGCTACACCTTC.